The clone carrying this T cell receptor beta chain was picked up one time. Its antigen is unknown. Germline CDR1 is MGHRA and CDR2 is YSYEKL. The germline V and J ends were trimmed by 0 bases and 1 base, with 18 bases remaining between them. The CDR3 spans 18 residues. This sample is part of a study of T cell responses to AZD1222 COVID-19 vaccine. TCRdb's table, derived via immunoSEQ multiplex PCR, lists solely in-frame clones and lacks some. The repertoire consists of 87,000 or so clones, with 85% to 90% occurring once and the leading ten covering about 3.7%. The study, taken as a whole, reports: Spike was spanned by vaccine-associated CD4 TCRs, with dominance at 160-218 and 743-854.

The V gene is TRBV4-1, the J gene TRBJ1-2; perhaps TRBD1 as D (6 bases). The receptor comes from an adult in good health. The sequencing here drew on peripheral blood, taken on day 0 of AZD1222 vaccination. The DNA for the CDR3 is TGCGCCAGCAGCCAAGATCCCCCCCGACAGGAATTTAACTATGGCTACACCTTC. Encoded protein: CASSQDPPRQEFNYGYTF.